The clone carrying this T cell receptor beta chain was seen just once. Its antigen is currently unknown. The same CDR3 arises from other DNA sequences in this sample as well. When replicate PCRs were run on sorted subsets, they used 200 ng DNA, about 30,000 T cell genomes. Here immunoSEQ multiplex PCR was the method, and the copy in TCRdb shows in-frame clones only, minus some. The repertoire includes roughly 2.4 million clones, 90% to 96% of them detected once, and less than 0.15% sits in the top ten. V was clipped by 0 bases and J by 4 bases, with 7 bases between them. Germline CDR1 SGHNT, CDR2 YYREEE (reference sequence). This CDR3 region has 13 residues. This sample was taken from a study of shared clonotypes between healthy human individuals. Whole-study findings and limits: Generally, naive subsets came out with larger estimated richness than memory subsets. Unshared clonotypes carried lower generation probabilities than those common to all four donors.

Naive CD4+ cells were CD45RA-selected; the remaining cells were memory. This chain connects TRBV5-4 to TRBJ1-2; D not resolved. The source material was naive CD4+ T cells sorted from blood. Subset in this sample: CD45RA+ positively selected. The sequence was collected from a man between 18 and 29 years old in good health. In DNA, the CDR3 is TGTGCCAGCAGCTTGGTGGGGAGCTATGGCTACACCTTC. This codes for CASSLVGSYGYTF.